The sequence of this T cell receptor beta chain was determined in a study of blood T cell repertoires in COVID-19. The wider study: Specimens from acute and convalescent COVID-19 originated in the United States, Italy and Spain. Sample material is recorded as cDNA or gDNA derived from T cells, B-cell-depleted T cells, or PBMCs.

Clones were sequenced by immunoSEQ multiplex PCR, and TCRdb holds only the in-frame ones, with some missing. The profile shows some 250,000 clones, just under 85% of them singletons. Germline values: CDR1 ENHRY, CDR2 SYGVKD. The CDR3 runs to 14 residues. V shed 0 bases and J shed 10 bases, with 15 bases lying between them. This clone was observed a single time. Sequences were obtained from PBMCs or T cells enriched from blood (not recorded which). This receptor was identified in a middle-aged man who had recovered from COVID-19. This chain joins TRBV10-3 and TRBJ1-1; D is ambiguous. The CDR3 coding sequence is TGTGCCATCAGTGAGTCGGTAGATACTAAAAGAGCTTTCTTT. This codes for CAISESVDTKRAFF.